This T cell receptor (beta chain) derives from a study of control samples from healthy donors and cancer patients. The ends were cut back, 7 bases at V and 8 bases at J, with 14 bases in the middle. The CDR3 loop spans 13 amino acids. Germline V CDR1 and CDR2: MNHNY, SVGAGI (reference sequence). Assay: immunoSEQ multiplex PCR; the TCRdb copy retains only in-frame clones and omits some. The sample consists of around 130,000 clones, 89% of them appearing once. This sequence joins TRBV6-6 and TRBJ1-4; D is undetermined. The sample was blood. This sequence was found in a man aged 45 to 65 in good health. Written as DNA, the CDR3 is TGTGCCAGCAAGGCCAGTCTTTACGAAAAACTGTTTTTT. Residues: CASKASLYEKLFF.